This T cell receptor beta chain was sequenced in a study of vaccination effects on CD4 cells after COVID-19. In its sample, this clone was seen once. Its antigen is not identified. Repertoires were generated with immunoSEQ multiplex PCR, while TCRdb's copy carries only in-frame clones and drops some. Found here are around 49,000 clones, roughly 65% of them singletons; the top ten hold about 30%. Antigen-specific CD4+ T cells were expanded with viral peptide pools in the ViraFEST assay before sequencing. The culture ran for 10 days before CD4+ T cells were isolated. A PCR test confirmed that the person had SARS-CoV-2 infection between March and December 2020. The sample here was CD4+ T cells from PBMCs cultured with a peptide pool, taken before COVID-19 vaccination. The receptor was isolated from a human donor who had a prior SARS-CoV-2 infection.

The CDR3, as DNA: TGTGCCAGCTCACTCGGACTAGCGGGAGCCACCGGGGAGCTGTTTTTT. It yields the protein CASSLGLAGATGELFF. The rearrangement joins TRBV18 to TRBJ2-2, with 13 bases matching TRBD2. This CDR3 is built from 16 residues. Germline V gene data show CDR1 as KGHSH and CDR2 as LQKENI. Trimming removed 4 bases from V and 4 bases from J; junction bases left unmatched: 3.